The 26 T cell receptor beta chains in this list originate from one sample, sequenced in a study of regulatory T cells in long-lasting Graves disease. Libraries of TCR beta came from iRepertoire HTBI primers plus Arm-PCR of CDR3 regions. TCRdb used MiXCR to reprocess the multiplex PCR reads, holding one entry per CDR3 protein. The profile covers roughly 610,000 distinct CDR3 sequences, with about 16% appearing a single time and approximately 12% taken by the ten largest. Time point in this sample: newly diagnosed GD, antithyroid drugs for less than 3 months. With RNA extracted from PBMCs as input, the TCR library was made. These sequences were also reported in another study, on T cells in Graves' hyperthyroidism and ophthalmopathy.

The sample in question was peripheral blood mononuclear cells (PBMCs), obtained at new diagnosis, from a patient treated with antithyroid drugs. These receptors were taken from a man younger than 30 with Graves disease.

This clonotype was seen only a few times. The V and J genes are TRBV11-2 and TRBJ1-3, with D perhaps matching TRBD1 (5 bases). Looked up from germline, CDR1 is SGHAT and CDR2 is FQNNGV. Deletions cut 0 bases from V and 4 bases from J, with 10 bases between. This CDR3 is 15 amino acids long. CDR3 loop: CASSLDSGWGNTIYF. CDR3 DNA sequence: TGTGCCAGCAGCTTAGACTCAGGGTGGGGAAACACCATATATTTT.

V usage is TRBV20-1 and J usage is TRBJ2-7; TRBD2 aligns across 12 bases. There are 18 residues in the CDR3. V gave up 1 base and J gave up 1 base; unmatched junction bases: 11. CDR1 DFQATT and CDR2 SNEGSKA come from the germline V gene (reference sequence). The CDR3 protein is CSARAAGRGTSGSYEQYF. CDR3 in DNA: TGCAGTGCTAGAGCCGCGGGACGTGGGACTAGCGGGTCCTACGAGCAGTACTTC.

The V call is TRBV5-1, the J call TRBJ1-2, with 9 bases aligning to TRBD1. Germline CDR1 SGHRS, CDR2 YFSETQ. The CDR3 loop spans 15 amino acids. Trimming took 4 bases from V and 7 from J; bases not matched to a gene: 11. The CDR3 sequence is CASSPTGDRVFGYTF. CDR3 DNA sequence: TGCGCCAGCAGCCCGACGGGGGACAGGGTGTTTGGCTACACCTTC.

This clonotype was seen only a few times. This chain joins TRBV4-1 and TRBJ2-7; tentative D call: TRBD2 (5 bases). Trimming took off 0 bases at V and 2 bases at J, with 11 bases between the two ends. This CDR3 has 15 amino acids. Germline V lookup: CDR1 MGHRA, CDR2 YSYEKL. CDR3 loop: CASSQDLAGAYEQYF. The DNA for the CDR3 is TGCGCCAGCAGCCAAGATTTAGCCGGGGCCTACGAGCAGTACTTC.

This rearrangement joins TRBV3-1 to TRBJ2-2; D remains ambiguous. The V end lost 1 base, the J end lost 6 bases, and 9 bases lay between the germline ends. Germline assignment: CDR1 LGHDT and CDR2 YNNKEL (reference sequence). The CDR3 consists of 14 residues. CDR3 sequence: CASSQVNAPGELFF. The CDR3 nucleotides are TGTGCCAGCAGCCAAGTGAACGCTCCCGGGGAGCTGTTTTTT. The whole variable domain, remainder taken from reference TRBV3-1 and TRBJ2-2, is DTAVSQTPKYLVTQMGNDKSIKCEQNLGHDTMYWYKQDSKKFLKIMFSYNNKELIINETVPNRFSPKSPDKAHLNLHINSLELGDSAVYFCASSQVNAPGELFFGEGSRLTVL.

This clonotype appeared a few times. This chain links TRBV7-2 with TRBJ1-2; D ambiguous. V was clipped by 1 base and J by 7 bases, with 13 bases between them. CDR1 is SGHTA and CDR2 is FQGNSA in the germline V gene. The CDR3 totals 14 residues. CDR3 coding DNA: TGTGCCAGCAGCTTAGGCGATGGGGTCTCTGGCTACACCTTC. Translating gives CASSLGDGVSGYTF.

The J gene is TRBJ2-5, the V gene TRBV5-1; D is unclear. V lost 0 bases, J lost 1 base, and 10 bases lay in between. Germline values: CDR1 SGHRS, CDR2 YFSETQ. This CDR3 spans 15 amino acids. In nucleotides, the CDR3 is TGCGCCAGCAGCTTGGGGGCGGATATCCAAGAGACCCAGTACTTC. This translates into CASSLGADIQETQYF.

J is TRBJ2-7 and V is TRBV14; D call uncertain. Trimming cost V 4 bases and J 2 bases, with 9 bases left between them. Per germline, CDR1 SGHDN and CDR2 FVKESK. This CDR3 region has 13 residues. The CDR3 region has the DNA TGTGCCAGCAGCCCCCTGTCGACCTACGAGCAGTACTTC. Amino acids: CASSPLSTYEQYF.

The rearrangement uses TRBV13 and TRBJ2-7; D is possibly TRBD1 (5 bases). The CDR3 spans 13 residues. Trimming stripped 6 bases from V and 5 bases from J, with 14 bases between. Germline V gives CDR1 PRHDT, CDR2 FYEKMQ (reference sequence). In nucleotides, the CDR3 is TGTGCCAGCAGACCTTATGACAGACACGAGCAGTACTTC. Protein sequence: CASRPYDRHEQYF.

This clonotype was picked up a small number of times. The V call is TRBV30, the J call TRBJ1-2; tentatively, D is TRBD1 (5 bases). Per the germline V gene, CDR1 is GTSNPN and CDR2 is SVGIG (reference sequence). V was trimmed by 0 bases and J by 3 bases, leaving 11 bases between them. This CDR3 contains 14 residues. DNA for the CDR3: TGTGCCTGGAGTGTACCAGGGACGGACTATGGCTACACCTTC. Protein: CAWSVPGTDYGYTF.

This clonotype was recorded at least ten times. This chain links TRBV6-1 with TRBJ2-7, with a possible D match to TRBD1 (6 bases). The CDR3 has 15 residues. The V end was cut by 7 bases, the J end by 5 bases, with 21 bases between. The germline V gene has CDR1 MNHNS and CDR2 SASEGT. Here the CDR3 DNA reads TGTGCCAGCAACTCAAGAGTGGACAGCCGAGACGAGCAGTACTTC. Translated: CASNSRVDSRDEQYF.

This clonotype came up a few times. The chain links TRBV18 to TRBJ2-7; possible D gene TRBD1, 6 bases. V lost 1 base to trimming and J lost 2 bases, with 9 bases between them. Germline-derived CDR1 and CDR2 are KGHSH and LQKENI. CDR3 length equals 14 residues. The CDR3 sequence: CASSPRTEPYEQYF. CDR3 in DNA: TGTGCCAGCTCACCACGGACAGAGCCCTACGAGCAGTACTTC.

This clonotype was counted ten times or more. In DNA form, the CDR3 reads TGTGCCAGCAGCCCCTACAACTCCGCGCGGAACACCATATATTTT. Amino acid sequence: CASSPYNSARNTIYF. This chain links TRBV3-1 with TRBJ1-3; D ambiguous. Per the germline V gene, CDR1 is LGHDT and CDR2 is YNNKEL (reference sequence). This CDR3 is built from 15 residues. The V gene lost 4 bases and the J gene lost 7 bases, with 17 bases spanning the gap. Combining the CDR3 with reference TRBV3-1 and TRBJ1-3 gives the whole variable domain DTAVSQTPKYLVTQMGNDKSIKCEQNLGHDTMYWYKQDSKKFLKIMFSYNNKELIINETVPNRFSPKSPDKAHLNLHINSLELGDSAVYFCASSPYNSARNTIYFGEGSWLTVV.

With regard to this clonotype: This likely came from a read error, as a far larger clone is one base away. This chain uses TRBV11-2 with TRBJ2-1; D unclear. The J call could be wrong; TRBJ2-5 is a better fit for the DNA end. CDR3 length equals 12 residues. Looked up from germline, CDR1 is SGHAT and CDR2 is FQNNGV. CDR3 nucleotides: TGTGCCAGCAGCCCAAATTGGAAGACCCAGTACTTC. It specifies CASSPNWKTQYF.

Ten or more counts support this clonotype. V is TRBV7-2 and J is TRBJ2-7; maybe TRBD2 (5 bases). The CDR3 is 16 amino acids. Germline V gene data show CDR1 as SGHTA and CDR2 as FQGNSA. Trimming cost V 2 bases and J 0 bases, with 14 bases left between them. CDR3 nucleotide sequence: TGTGCCAGCAGCTTAAAAGCTAGCCCGCGCTCCTACGAGCAGTACTTC. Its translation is CASSLKASPRSYEQYF. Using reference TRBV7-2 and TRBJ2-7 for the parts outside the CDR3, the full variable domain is GAGVSQSPSNKVTEKGKDVELRCDPISGHTALYWYRQSLGQGLEFLIYFQGNSAPDKSGLPSDRFSAERTGGSVSTLTIQRTQQEDSAVYLCASSLKASPRSYEQYFGPGTRLTVT.

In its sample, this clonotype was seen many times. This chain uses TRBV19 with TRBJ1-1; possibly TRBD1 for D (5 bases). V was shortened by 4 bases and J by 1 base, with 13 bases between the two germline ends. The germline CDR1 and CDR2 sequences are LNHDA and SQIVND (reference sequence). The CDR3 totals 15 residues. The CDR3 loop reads CASSKLQVTNTEAFF. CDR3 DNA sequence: TGTGCCAGTAGTAAACTACAGGTTACGAACACTGAAGCTTTCTTT. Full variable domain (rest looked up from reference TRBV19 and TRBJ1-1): DGGITQSPKYLFRKEGQNVTLSCEQNLNHDAMYWYRQDPGQGLRLIYYSQIVNDFQKGDIAEGYSVSREKKESFPLTVTSAQKNPTAFYLCASSKLQVTNTEAFFGQGTRLTVV.

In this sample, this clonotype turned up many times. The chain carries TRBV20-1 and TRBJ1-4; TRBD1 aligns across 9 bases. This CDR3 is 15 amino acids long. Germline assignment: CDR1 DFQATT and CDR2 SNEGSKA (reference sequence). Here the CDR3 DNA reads TGCAGAGCTGCTACAGGGGGCATGGCTAATGAAAAACTGTTTTTT. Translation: CRAATGGMANEKLFF.

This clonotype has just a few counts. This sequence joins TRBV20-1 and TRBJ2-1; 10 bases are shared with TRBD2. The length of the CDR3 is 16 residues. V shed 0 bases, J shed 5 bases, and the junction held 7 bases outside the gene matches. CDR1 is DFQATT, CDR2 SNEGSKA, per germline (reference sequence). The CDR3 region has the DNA TGCAGTGCTAGAGATCTCGCACTAGCGGGAAACAATGAGCAGTTCTTC. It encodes CSARDLALAGNNEQFF.

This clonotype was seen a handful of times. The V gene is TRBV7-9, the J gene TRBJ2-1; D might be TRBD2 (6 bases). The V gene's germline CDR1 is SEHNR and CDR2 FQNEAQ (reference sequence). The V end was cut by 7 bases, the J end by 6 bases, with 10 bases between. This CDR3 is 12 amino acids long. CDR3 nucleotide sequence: TGTGCCAGCACGGGCGGGACCAATGAGCAGTTCTTC. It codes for CASTGGTNEQFF.

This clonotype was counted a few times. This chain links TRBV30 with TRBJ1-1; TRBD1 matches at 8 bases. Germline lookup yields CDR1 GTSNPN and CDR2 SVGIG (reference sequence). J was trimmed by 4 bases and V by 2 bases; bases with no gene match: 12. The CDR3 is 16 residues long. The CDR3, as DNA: TGTGCCTGGAGTCGTAGTCGACAGGGGTTTAGCACTGAAGCTTTCTTT. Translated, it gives CAWSRSRQGFSTEAFF.

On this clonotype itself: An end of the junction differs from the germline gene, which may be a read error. CDR3 in DNA: TGTGCCAGCAGCCACTCGACAGGGTCTACAGTCTTC. Translating it yields CASSHSTGSTVF. The gene calls are TRBV3-1 and TRBJ2-1, with TRBD1 matching 7 bases. Germline values: CDR1 LGHDT, CDR2 YNNKEL (reference sequence). The CDR3 extends over 12 amino acids.

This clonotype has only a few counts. CDR3 DNA sequence: TGCAGTGCTAGGGACCAGTTATACAGCACAGATACGCAGTATTTT. Amino acid sequence: CSARDQLYSTDTQYF. The chain couples TRBV20-1 to TRBJ2-3; no reliable D call. V dropped 3 bases and J dropped 0 bases, with 13 bases sitting between them. The CDR3 spans 15 residues. CDR1 and CDR2 from the germline V gene are DFQATT and SNEGSKA (reference sequence).

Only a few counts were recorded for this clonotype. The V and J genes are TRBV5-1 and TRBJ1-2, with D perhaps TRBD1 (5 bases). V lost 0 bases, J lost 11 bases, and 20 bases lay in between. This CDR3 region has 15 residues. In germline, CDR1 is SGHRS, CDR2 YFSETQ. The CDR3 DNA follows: TGCGCCAGCAGCTTGGCCGAATGGGGCCCTGAAATTTACACCTTC. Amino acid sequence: CASSLAEWGPEIYTF. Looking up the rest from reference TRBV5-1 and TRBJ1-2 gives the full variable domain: KAGVTQTPRYLIKTRGQQVTLSCSPISGHRSVSWYQQTPGQGLQFLFEYFSETQRNKGNFPGRFSGRQFSNSRSEMNVSTLELGDSALYLCASSLAEWGPEIYTFGSGTRLTVV.

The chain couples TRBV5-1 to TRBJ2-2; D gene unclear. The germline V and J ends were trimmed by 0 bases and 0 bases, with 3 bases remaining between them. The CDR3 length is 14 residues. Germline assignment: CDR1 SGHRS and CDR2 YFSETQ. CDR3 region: CASSLVPNTGELFF. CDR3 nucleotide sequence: TGCGCCAGCAGCTTGGTACCGAACACCGGGGAGCTGTTTTTT.

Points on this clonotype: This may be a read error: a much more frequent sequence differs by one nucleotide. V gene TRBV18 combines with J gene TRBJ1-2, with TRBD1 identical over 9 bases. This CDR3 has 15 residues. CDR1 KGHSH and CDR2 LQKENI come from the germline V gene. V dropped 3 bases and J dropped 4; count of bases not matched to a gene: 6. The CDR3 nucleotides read TGTGCCAGCTCACCCGGGACAGGGTTTACCTATGGCTACACCTTC. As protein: CASSPGTGFTYGYTF.

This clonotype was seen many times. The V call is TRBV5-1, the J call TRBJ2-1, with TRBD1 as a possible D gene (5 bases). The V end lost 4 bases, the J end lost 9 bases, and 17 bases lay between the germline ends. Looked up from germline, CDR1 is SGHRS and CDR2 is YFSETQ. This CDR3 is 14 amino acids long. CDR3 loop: CASSPAPGKGEQFF. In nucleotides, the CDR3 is TGCGCCAGCAGCCCGGCCCCAGGGAAGGGTGAGCAGTTCTTC. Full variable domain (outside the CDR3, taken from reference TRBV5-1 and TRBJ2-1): KAGVTQTPRYLIKTRGQQVTLSCSPISGHRSVSWYQQTPGQGLQFLFEYFSETQRNKGNFPGRFSGRQFSNSRSEMNVSTLELGDSALYLCASSPAPGKGEQFFGPGTRLTVL.